This T cell receptor beta chain was observed in a study of human T cells and chemical hapten exposure (TCRdb year 2021). Broadly, across the study: Libraries were pooled for sequencing, and variation in per-sample TCR yields was attributed mainly to small differences in library volumes within the pool. This study followed changes in the peripheral blood TCR repertoire in vivo during primary and secondary sensitization of alopecia patients to the hapten diphenylcyclopropenone (DPC). Both TCR alpha and TCR beta chains were sequenced from each blood RNA sample. On the study overall, not on this receptor specifically: Repeated subsampling changed both the strength of the expansion versus patch-test correlation and the threshold at which the correlation became significant. The number of TCRs above 1 in 1000 frequency did not change with DPC sensitization; there was no evidence of global repertoire structure alterations.

The table lists this clonotype with a few counts. It lacks a known antigen. Base qualities are not at hand, and no much larger clone is one base apart. The sample's time point, from its label and the paper: healthy volunteer bleed at 2 weeks. Total RNA was isolated from unfractionated whole blood collected in Tempus Blood RNA tubes. About five healthy volunteers acted as controls for TCR sequencing and had blood drawn at day 0, 2 weeks and 6 weeks. CDR1 SSHAT and CDR2 FNYEAQ are derived from the germline V gene (reference sequence). Cut back by 4 bases and 3 bases, the V and J ends lie 27 bases apart. Reading from cysteine to phenylalanine, the CDR3 counts 20 amino acids. The sequence is cut down to CDR3 DNA, 60 bases in frame from base 1. Library method: RACE. Sequenced on a NextSeq 500. During library preparation, unique molecular identifiers were attached to individual cDNA molecules so that TCRs could be counted in a quantitative, reproducible way. The study's own analysis went as follows. Samples had a median of 95,638 TCRs, with a range from about 23,224 to 750,000. The Decombinator software suite was used to annotate the V, J and CDR3 of the TCR reads. For the PS versus PT1 abundance plots, all samples were subsampled to the same number of TCRs (28,000). TCRs were defined as expanded if absent before sensitization and observed at least eight times at the 2-week time point. The raw public reads went through TCRdb reprocessing: fastp at Q25, MiXCR clone calling, in-frame beta chains kept. Merged by CDR3 protein, the rows form single entries marked with the most common genes and DNA. What appears here as the V and J calls and clone size reflects TCRdb's work, not the paper's. This sample is represented by some 46,000 distinct CDR3 sequences; about 4.5% of them were singletons. The leading ten clones occupy roughly 1.6% of the sample.

The origin of this receptor is a female donor in good health. Some clones in this sample may be carry-over from other donors' samples. Sequencing was carried out using whole blood. The chain uses TRBV7-7 and TRBJ2-2, with no D gene named confidently. The CDR3 reads CASSYIPYLPGPSHTGELFF. The sequence in DNA is TGTGCCAGCAGCTATATTCCTTACCTGCCTGGTCCGAGTCACACCGGGGAGCTGTTTTTT.